The clone carrying this T cell receptor (beta chain) turned up a few times. Its antigen is unidentified. Clinical symptoms, serum thyroxine, TRAb, thyroid ultrasound and orbital computed tomography established diagnosis. When hyperthyroidism was first diagnosed, the blood sample was taken, preceding any ophthalmopathy symptoms. TCR beta CDR3 sequences were amplified from RNA transcripts. Using the HTBI primer set, a first-round RT-PCR was run on the TCR CDR3. One entry per CDR3 protein results from TCRdb running MiXCR on the multiplex PCR reads. Of 600,000 to 850,000 distinct CDR3 sequences detected, 15% to 20% appear once; the ten largest clones hold approximately 15%. The source of the sample is a study of T cells in Graves' hyperthyroidism and ophthalmopathy. Study as a whole: Peripheral blood was collected at initial diagnosis, before any treatment. Study results and caveats: Classification by a 13 V-J model distinguished ophthalmopathy from stable hyperthyroidism.

V was trimmed by 2 bases and J by 2 bases, leaving 10 bases between them. This CDR3 comprises 14 residues. The receptor's source is a woman between 50 and 59 years old with Graves' hyperthyroidism that later progressed to Graves' ophthalmopathy. The genes are TRBV12-3 or TRBV12-4 and TRBJ2-7; the D gene is possibly TRBD2 (5 bases). The sequenced sample was blood. In nucleotides, the CDR3 is TGTGCCAGCAGTTTATCCCTAGCTGCCTACGAGCAGTACTTC. Protein sequence: CASSLSLAAYEQYF.